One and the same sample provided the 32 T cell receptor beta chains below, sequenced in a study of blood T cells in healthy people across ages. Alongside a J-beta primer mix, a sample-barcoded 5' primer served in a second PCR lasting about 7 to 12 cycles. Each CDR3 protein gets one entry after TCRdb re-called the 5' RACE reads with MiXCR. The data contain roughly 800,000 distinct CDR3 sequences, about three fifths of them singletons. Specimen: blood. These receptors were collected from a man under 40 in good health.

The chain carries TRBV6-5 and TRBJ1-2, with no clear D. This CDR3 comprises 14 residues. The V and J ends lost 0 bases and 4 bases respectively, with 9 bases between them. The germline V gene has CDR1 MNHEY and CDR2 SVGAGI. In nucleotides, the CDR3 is TGTGCCAGCAGTTACTCGAAAGGTCTCTATGGCTACACCTTC. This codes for CASSYSKGLYGYTF.

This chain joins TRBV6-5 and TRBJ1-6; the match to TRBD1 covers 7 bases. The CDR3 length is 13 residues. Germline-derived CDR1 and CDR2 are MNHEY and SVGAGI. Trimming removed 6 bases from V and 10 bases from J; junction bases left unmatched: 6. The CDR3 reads CASRPSTGSPLHF. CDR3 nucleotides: TGTGCCAGCAGACCTTCGACAGGGTCACCCCTCCACTTT.

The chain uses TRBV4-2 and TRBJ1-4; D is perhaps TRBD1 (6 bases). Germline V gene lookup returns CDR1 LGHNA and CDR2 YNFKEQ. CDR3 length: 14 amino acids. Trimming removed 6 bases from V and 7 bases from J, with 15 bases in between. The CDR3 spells CASSITGFGEKLFF. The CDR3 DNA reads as TGTGCCAGCAGTATTACAGGGTTCGGTGAAAAACTGTTTTTT.

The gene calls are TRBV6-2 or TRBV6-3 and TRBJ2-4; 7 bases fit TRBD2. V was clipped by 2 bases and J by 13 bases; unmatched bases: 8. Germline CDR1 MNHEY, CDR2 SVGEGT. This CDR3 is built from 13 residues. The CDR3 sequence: CASSYGGMREQYF. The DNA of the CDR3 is TGTGCCAGCAGTTACGGAGGAATGCGGGAGCAGTACTTC.

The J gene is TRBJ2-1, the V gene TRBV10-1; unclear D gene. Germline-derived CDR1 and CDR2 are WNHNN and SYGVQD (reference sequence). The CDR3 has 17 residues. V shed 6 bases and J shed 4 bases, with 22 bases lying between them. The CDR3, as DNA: TGCGCCAGCAGCCCCAACTTCGCACCCTCTGGATACAATGAGCAGTTCTTC. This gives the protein CASSPNFAPSGYNEQFF.

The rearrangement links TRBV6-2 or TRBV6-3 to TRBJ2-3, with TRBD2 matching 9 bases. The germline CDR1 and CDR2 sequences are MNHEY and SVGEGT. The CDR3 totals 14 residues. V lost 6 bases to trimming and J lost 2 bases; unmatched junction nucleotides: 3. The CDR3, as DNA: TGTGCCAGCAGCCCTAGCGGGACCACAGATACGCAGTATTTT. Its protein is CASSPSGTTDTQYF.

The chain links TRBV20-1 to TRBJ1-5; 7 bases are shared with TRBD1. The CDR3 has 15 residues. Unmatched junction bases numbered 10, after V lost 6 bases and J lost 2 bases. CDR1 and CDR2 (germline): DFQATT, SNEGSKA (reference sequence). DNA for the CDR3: TGCAGTGCAGCAATCCAGGGGGGAGGCAATCAGCCCCAGCATTTT. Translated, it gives CSAAIQGGGNQPQHF.

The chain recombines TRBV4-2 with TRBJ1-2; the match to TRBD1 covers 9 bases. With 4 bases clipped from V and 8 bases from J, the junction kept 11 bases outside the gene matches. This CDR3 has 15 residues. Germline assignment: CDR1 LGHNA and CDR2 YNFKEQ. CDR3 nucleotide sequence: TGTGCCAGCAGCCCGTCCGGGACAGGGAGATGGGGCTACACCTTC. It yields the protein CASSPSGTGRWGYTF.

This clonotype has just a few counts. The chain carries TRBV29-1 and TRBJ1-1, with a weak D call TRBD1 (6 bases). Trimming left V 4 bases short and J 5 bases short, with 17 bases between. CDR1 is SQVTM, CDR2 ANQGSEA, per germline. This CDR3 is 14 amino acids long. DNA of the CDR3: TGCAGCGTTGTCATGGGTACAGGGTGGACTGAAGCTTTCTTT. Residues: CSVVMGTGWTEAFF.

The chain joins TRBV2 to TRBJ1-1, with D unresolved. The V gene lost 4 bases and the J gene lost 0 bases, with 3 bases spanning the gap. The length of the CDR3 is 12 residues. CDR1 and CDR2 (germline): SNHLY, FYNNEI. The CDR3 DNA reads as TGTGCCAGCAGTGCAATGAACACTGAAGCTTTCTTT. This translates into CASSAMNTEAFF. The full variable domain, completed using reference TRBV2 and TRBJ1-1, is EPEVTQTPSHQVTQMGQEVILRCVPISNHLYFYWYRQILGQKVEFLVSFYNNEISEKSEIFDDQFSVERPDGSNFTLKIRSTKLEDSAMYFCASSAMNTEAFFGQGTRLTVV.

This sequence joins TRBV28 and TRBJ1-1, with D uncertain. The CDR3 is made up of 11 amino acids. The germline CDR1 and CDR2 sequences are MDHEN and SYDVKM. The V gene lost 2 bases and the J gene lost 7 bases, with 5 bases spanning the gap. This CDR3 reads CASSLRDEAFF. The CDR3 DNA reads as TGTGCCAGCAGTTTAAGGGATGAAGCTTTCTTT.

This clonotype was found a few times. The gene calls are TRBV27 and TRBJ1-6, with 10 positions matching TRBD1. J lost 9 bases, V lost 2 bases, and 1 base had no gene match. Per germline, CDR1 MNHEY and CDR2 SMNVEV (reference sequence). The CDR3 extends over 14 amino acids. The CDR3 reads CASSLGDRGSPLHF. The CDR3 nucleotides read TGTGCCAGCAGTTTAGGGGACAGGGGTTCACCCCTCCACTTT.

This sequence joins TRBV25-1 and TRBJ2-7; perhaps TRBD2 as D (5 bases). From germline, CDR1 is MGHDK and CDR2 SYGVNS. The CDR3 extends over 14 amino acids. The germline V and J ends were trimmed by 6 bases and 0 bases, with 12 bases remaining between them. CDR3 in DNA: TGTGCCAGCAGCGGGCGGGTTTCCTCCTACGAGCAGTACTTC. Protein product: CASSGRVSSYEQYF.

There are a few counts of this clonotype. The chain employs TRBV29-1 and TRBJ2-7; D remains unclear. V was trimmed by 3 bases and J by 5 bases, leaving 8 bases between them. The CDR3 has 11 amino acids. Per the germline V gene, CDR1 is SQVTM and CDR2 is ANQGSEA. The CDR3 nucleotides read TGCAGCGTTGATTCGGGCCACGAGCAGTACTTC. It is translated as CSVDSGHEQYF.

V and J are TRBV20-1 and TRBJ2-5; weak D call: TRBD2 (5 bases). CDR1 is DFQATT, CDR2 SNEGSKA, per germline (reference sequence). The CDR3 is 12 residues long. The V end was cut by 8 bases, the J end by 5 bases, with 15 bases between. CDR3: CSPMSGIETQYF. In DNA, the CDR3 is TGCAGTCCGATGTCGGGAATCGAGACCCAGTACTTC.

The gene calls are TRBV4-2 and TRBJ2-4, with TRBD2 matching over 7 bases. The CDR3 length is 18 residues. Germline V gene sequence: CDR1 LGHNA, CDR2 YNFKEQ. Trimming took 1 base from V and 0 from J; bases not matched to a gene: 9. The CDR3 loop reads CASSQVRGGDLAKNIQYF. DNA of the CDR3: TGTGCCAGCAGCCAAGTACGGGGAGGGGATTTAGCCAAAAACATTCAGTACTTC.

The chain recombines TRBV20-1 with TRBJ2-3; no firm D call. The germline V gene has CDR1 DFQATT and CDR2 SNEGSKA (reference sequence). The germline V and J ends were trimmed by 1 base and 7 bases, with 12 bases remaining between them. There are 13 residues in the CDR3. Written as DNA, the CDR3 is TGCAGTGCTAGAGCTCTCCTCCCCCATACGCAGTATTTT. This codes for CSARALLPHTQYF.

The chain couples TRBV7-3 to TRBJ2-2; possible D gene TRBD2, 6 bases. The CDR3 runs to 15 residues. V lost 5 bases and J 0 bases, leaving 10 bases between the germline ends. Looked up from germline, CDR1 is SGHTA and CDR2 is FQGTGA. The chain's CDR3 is CASSALASNTGELFF. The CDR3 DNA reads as TGTGCCAGCAGCGCACTAGCTTCGAACACCGGGGAGCTGTTTTTT.

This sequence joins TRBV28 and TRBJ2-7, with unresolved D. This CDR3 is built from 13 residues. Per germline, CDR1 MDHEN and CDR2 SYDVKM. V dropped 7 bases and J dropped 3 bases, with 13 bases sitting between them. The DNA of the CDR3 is TGTGCCAGCATCAAAGATATGGACTACGAGCAGTACTTC. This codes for CASIKDMDYEQYF.

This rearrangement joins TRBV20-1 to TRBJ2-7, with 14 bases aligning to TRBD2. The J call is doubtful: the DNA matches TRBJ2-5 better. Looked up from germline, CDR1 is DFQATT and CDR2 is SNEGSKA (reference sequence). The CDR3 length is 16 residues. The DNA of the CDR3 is TGCAGTGCTTACACCGGGACTAGCGGGAGTGCGGAGACCCAGTACTTC. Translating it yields CSAYTGTSGSAETQYF.

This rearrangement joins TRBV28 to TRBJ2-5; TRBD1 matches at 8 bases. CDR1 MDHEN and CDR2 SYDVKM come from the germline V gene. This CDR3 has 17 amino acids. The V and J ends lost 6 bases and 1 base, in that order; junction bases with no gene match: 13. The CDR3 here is CASSSSRTGQVQETQYF. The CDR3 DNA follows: TGTGCCAGCAGCTCTTCGAGGACAGGGCAAGTCCAAGAGACCCAGTACTTC.

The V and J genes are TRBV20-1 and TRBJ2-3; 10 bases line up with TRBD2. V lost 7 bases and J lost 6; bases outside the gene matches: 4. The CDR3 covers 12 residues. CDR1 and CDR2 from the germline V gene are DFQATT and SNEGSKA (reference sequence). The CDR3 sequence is CSVNSGRDTQYF. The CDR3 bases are TGCAGTGTGAATAGCGGGAGGGATACGCAGTATTTT.

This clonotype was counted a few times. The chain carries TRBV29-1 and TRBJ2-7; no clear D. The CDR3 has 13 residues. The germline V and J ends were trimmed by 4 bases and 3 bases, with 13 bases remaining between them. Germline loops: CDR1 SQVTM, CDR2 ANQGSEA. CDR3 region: CSVGASRVYEQYF. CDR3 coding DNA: TGCAGCGTTGGGGCTTCACGGGTCTACGAGCAGTACTTC.

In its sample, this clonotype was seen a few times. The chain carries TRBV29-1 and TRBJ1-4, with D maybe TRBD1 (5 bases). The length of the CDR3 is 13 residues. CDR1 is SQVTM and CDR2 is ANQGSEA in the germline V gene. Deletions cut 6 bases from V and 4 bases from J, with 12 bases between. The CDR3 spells CSVRREGNEKLFF. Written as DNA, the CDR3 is TGCAGCGTGCGCAGGGAAGGTAATGAAAAACTGTTTTTT.

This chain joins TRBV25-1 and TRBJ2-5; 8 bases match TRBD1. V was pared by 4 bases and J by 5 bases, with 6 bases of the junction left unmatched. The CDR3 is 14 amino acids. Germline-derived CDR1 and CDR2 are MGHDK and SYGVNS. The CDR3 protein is CASSGNRGEETQYF. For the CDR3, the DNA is TGTGCCAGCAGTGGTAACAGGGGGGAGGAGACCCAGTACTTC.

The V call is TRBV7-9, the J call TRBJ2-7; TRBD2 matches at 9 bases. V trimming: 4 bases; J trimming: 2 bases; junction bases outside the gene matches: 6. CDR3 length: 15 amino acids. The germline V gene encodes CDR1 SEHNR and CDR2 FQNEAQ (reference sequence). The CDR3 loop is CASSYSGGRAYEQYF. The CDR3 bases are TGTGCCAGCAGCTACAGTGGCGGGAGGGCCTACGAGCAGTACTTC.

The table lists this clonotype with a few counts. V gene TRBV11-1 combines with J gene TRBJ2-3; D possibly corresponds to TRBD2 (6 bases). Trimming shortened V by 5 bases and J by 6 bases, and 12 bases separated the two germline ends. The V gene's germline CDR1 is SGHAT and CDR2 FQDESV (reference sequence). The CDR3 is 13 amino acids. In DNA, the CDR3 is TGTGCCAGCAGCGGCGGGACGCCGGATACGCAGTATTTT. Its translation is CASSGGTPDTQYF.

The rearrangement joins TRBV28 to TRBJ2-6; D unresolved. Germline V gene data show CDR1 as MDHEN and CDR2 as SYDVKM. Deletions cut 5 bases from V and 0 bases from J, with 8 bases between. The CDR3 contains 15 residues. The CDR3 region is CASSLQSSGANVLTF. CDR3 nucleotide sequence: TGTGCCAGCAGTCTTCAGAGCTCTGGGGCCAACGTCCTGACTTTC. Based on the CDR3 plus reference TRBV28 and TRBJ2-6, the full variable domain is DVKVTQSSRYLVKRTGEKVFLECVQDMDHENMFWYRQDPGLGLRLIYFSYDVKMKEKGDIPEGYSVSREKKERFSLILESASTNQTSMYLCASSLQSSGANVLTFGAGSRLTVL.

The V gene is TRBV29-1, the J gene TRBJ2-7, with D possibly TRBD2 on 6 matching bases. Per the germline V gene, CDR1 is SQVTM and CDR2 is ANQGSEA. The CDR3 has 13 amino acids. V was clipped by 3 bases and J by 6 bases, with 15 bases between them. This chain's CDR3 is CSVEGTGLSEQYF. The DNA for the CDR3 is TGCAGCGTTGAGGGGACTGGGCTATCCGAGCAGTACTTC.

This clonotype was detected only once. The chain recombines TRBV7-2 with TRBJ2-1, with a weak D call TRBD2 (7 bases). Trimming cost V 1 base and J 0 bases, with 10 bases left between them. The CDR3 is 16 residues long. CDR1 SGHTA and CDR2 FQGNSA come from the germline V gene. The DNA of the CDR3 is TGTGCCAGCAGCTTAGAAGGGGGGGTCTCCTACAATGAGCAGTTCTTC. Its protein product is CASSLEGGVSYNEQFF.

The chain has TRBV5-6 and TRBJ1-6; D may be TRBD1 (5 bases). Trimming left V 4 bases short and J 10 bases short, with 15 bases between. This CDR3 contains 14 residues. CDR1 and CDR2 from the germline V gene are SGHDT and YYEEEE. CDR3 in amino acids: CASSVRTPSSPLHF. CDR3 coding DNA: TGTGCCAGCAGCGTCCGGACACCCTCCTCACCCCTCCACTTT.

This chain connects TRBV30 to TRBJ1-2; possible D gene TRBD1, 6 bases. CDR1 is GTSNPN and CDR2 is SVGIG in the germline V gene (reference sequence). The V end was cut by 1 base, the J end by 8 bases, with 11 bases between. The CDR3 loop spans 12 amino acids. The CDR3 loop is CAWSGGQGGYTF. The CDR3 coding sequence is TGTGCCTGGAGTGGGGGGCAGGGGGGCTACACCTTC.